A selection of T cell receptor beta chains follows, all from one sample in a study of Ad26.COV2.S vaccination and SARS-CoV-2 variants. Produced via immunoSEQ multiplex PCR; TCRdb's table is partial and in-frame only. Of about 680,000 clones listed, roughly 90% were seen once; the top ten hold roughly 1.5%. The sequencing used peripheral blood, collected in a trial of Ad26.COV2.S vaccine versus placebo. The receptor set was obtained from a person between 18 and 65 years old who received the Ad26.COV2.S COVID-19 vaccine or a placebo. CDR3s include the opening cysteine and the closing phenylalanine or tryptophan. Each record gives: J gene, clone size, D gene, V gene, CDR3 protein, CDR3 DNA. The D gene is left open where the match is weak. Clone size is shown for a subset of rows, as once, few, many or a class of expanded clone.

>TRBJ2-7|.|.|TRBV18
CASSELTGPYEQYF
TGTGCCAGCTCAGAACTAACAGGCCCCTACGAGCAGTACTTC
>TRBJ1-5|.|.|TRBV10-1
CASTEGRGNQPQHF
TGCGCCAGCACCGAGGGGAGGGGCAATCAGCCCCAGCATTTT
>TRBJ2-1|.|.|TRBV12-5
CASGLGGGFNEQFF
TGTGCTAGTGGTTTGGGCGGAGGGTTCAATGAGCAGTTCTTC
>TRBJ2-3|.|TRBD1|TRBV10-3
CAISLGTGFTDTQYF
TGTGCCATCAGTCTTGGGACAGGGTTCACAGATACGCAGTATTTT
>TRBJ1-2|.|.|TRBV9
CASTPIMETF
TGTGCCAGCACCCCAATCATGGAAACCTTC
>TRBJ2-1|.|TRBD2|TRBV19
CASSFLAGSKFF
TGTGCCAGTAGTTTTCTAGCGGGATCTAAGTTCTTC
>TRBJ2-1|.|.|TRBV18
CASSPRSGSSYNEQFF
TGTGCCAGCTCACCACGGAGCGGAAGCTCCTACAATGAGCAGTTCTTC
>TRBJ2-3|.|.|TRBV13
CASSRGPGLHTDTQYF
TGTGCCAGCAGCCGGGGACCGGGTCTACACACAGATACGCAGTATTTT
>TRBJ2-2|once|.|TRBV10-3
CAIRLTNRNTGELFF
TGTGCCATCAGATTGACAAACCGGAACACCGGGGAGCTGTTTTTT
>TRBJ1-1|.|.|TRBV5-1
CASSLKNTEAFF
TGCGCCAGCAGCTTGAAGAACACTGAAGCTTTCTTT
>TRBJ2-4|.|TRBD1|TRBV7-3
CASSLMGQGSKNIQYF
TGTGCCAGCAGCTTAATGGGACAGGGATCCAAAAACATTCAGTACTTC